Listed below are T cell receptor beta chains from one sample, sequenced in a study of cytomegalovirus exposure and HLA in healthy donors. Some clones are missing from TCRdb's copy, which holds only in-frame ones; the method was immunoSEQ multiplex PCR. Its table records around 50,000 clones. The specimen was PBMCs. Source of these receptors: a woman between 40 and 50 years old in good health and CMV-seronegative. Both conserved end residues are part of each CDR3. D genes are given only for firm matches.

CDR3 protein | CDR3 DNA | J gene | D gene | V gene
CASSQDQVGTEAFF | TGTGCCAGCAGCCAAGATCAGGTGGGCACTGAAGCTTTCTTT | TRBJ1-1 | - | TRBV4-2
CSVGKGLGGDTQYF | TGCAGCGTTGGGAAGGGACTAGGTGGAGATACGCAGTATTTT | TRBJ2-3 | TRBD2 | TRBV29-1
CASSSAGPSFPDTQYF | TGTGCCAGTAGTTCCGCCGGACCTAGCTTTCCAGATACGCAGTATTTT | TRBJ2-3 | - | TRBV19
CASSVRATGELFF | TGTGCCAGCAGCGTCAGGGCGACCGGGGAGCTGTTTTTT | TRBJ2-2 | - | TRBV9
CASSLVAPGSQPQHF | TGTGCCAGCAGCTTAGTTGCTCCGGGAAGCCAGCCCCAGCATTTT | TRBJ1-5 | - | TRBV7-9
CASTSGTSPGYTF | TGTGCCAGCACCTCCGGGACTTCCCCTGGCTACACCTTC | TRBJ1-2 | - | TRBV6-5
CASNELPSFTQYF | TGTGCCAGCAACGAACTCCCAAGTTTTACGCAGTATTTT | TRBJ2-3 | - | TRBV2
CAVGASPNTGELFF | TGTGCCGTAGGTGCTAGTCCGAACACCGGGGAGCTGTTTTTT | TRBJ2-2 | - | TRBV19
CASSLLSTAQSDYGYTF | TGCGCCAGCAGCCTCTTATCAACAGCCCAGTCGGATTATGGCTACACCTTC | TRBJ1-2 | - | TRBV4-1
CASSLISGIGQFF | TGCGCCAGCAGCTTAATATCGGGGATAGGGCAGTTCTTC | TRBJ2-1 | - | TRBV5-1
CASSTEREGAYEQYF | TGTGCCAGCAGCACCGAGCGGGAAGGGGCCTACGAGCAGTACTTC | TRBJ2-7 | TRBD2 | TRBV7-9
CSVEMTSGTVVEQFF | TGCAGCGTCGAAATGACTAGCGGGACCGTCGTGGAGCAGTTCTTC | TRBJ2-1 | TRBD2 | TRBV29-1
CASSTGQGAYGYTF | TGTGCCAGCAGCACCGGACAGGGCGCCTATGGCTACACCTTC | TRBJ1-2 | TRBD1 | TRBV6-6
CASSESPDRVTEAFF | TGTGCCAGCAGTGAGTCCCCGGACAGGGTCACTGAAGCTTTCTTT | TRBJ1-1 | TRBD1 | TRBV6-1
CASSFQGVPNEKLFF | TGTGCCAGCAGTTTCCAGGGGGTTCCTAATGAAAAACTGTTTTTT | TRBJ1-4 | TRBD1 | TRBV2
CASSLVAGSNQPQHF | TGCGCCAGCAGCTTGGTTGCGGGTAGCAATCAGCCCCAGCATTTT | TRBJ1-5 | - | TRBV5-1
CASTLDGMNTEAFF | TGTGCCAGCACCCTAGACGGGATGAACACTGAAGCTTTCTTT | TRBJ1-1 | - | TRBV6-1
CASLRGDAGELFF | TGTGCCAGCCTCCGGGGGGATGCCGGGGAGCTGTTTTTT | TRBJ2-2 | TRBD2 | TRBV11-1
CASSQLQDLAYGQYF | TGCGCCAGCAGCCAATTACAGGACCTCGCCTACGGGCAGTACTTC | TRBJ2-7 | - | TRBV4-1
CASSHGVVVEKLFF | TGTGCCAGCAGCCACGGGGTGGTTGTGGAAAAACTGTTTTTT | TRBJ1-4 | - | TRBV7-8
CASSQLTSGRQREQFF | TGCGCCAGCAGCCAACTTACTAGCGGGAGGCAGCGTGAGCAGTTCTTC | TRBJ2-1 | TRBD2 | TRBV4-1
CASSVGQGDWNTEAFF | TGTGCCAGCAGTGTGGGACAGGGGGACTGGAACACTGAAGCTTTCTTT | TRBJ1-1 | TRBD1 | TRBV6-1
CASSLRGSGANVLTF | TGTGCCAGCAGCTTGAGGGGGTCTGGGGCCAATGTCCTGACTTTC | TRBJ2-6 | - | TRBV5-4
CASSQDRVGGDTQYF | TGCGCCAGCAGCCAAGATAGAGTGGGGGGAGATACGCAGTATTTT | TRBJ2-3 | - | TRBV4-3
CAHRVSGDNEQFF | TGTGCCCACCGGGTTAGCGGGGACAATGAGCAGTTCTTC | TRBJ2-1 | TRBD2 | TRBV30
CASSERGLRTEAFF | TGTGCCAGCAGCGAACGGGGGTTGAGGACTGAAGCTTTCTTT | TRBJ1-1 | - | TRBV9
CATSTGQGGETQYF | TGTGCCACCAGCACCGGACAGGGTGGGGAGACCCAGTACTTC | TRBJ2-5 | TRBD1 | TRBV15
CASSQEQGLDTIYF | TGCGCCAGCAGCCAAGAGCAGGGGTTAGACACCATATATTTT | TRBJ1-3 | - | TRBV4-3
CASLRTSPYEQYF | TGTGCCAGCTTGAGGACTAGTCCCTACGAGCAGTACTTC | TRBJ2-7 | TRBD2 | TRBV6-1
CASTKGLAGVYEQFF | TGTGCCAGCACCAAAGGACTAGCGGGAGTATATGAGCAGTTCTTC | TRBJ2-1 | TRBD2 | TRBV27
CASSFSGADTEAFF | TGTGCCAGCAGCTTTTCGGGAGCGGACACTGAAGCTTTCTTT | TRBJ1-1 | - | TRBV7-9
CASSYSGQASGTEAFF | TGTGCCAGCAGTTACTCGGGACAGGCCTCGGGGACTGAAGCTTTCTTT | TRBJ1-1 | TRBD1 | TRBV6-6
CASSLEGAIYTF | TGCGCCAGCAGCTTGGAGGGGGCTATCTACACCTTC | TRBJ1-2 | TRBD1 | TRBV5-1
CAWSHRGGNNQPQHF | TGTGCCTGGTCCCACAGGGGAGGTAATAATCAGCCCCAGCATTTT | TRBJ1-5 | TRBD1 | TRBV30
CASSFPQGQNRGYTF | TGTGCCAGCAGTTTCCCACAGGGACAGAATCGTGGCTACACCTTC | TRBJ1-2 | TRBD1 | TRBV6-6
CTSSLQGQSLNGQFF | TGCACCAGCAGCTTGCAGGGACAGTCTCTCAATGGGCAGTTCTTC | TRBJ2-1 | TRBD1 | TRBV5-1
CASSQLRTGPYNEQFF | TGCGCCAGCAGCCAACTGAGGACAGGGCCCTACAATGAGCAGTTCTTC | TRBJ2-1 | TRBD1 | TRBV4-1
CASSLTGRGTEAFF | TGTGCCAGCAGCTTGACAGGGAGAGGCACTGAAGCTTTCTTT | TRBJ1-1 | TRBD1 | TRBV13
CASSIAPRAGALYEQSF | TGTGCCAGTAGTATAGCGCCGCGGGCAGGGGCGTTATACGAGCAGTCCTTC | TRBJ2-7 | - | TRBV19
CASSQGQGREAFF | TGCGCCAGCAGCCAAGGGCAGGGCCGTGAAGCTTTCTTT | TRBJ1-1 | - | TRBV4-3
CASSSAYEQYF | TGCGCCAGCAGCTCGGCCTACGAGCAGTACTTC | TRBJ2-7 | - | TRBV5-1
CASSSGQGRRNSPLHF | TGTGCCAGCAGCTCCGGACAGGGTCGGAGGAATTCACCCCTCCACTTT | TRBJ1-6 | TRBD1 | TRBV7-9
CASSRSYEGAGELFF | TGTGCCAGCAGCCGATCCTACGAGGGAGCCGGGGAGCTGTTTTTT | TRBJ2-2 | - | TRBV6-5